These 23 T cell receptor beta chains came from one sample sequenced in a study of blood T cell repertoires in COVID-19. Clones were read by immunoSEQ multiplex PCR, and TCRdb kept only the in-frame ones, dropping some. This sample carries roughly 330,000 clones, roughly 86% of them seen once, and the ten largest clones take less than 6%. The sample comprised PBMCs or T cells enriched from blood (not recorded which). These receptors were obtained from a woman under 40 who had recovered from COVID-19.

This clone came up once. The chain is built from TRBV24-1 and TRBJ2-7; 10 positions agree with TRBD1. The germline gives CDR1 KGHDR, CDR2 SFDVKD. The length of the CDR3 is 15 residues. Germline trimming cut 4 bases from V and 2 bases from J; bases unmatched to any gene: 4. This chain's CDR3 is CATSDTGTGAYEQYF. DNA for the CDR3: TGTGCCACCAGTGACACCGGGACAGGGGCCTACGAGCAGTACTTC.

This chain links TRBV29-1 with TRBJ2-5; tentatively, D is TRBD2 (5 bases). This CDR3 contains 12 residues. Per germline, CDR1 SQVTM and CDR2 ANQGSEA. The germline V and J ends were trimmed by 7 bases and 5 bases, with 14 bases remaining between them. CDR3 protein: CSASSPGETQYF. Here the CDR3 DNA reads TGCAGCGCGTCTAGCCCCGGGGAGACCCAGTACTTC. The full variable domain, in which reference TRBV29-1 and TRBJ2-5 provide the parts outside the CDR3, is SAVISQKPSRDICQRGTSLTIQCQVDSQVTMMFWYRQQPGQSLTLIATANQGSEATYESGFVIDKFPISRPNLTFSTLTVSNMSPEDSSIYLCSASSPGETQYFGPGTRLLVL.

The chain combines TRBV7-9 with TRBJ2-7; the match to TRBD2 covers 7 bases. Germline lookup yields CDR1 SEHNR and CDR2 FQNEAQ (reference sequence). There are 12 residues in the CDR3. V dropped 4 bases and J dropped 6; count of bases not matched to a gene: 3. For the CDR3, the DNA is TGTGCCAGCAGCTACGGCGGGGGCGAGCAGTACTTC. This codes for CASSYGGGEQYF.

The CDR3 DNA reads as TGTGCCAGCTCACCACGGGTGGGGGGGGCGCAAACTGAAGCTTTCTTT. This gives the protein CASSPRVGGAQTEAFF. The chain has TRBV18 and TRBJ1-1; perhaps TRBD1 as D (6 bases). In germline, CDR1 is KGHSH, CDR2 LQKENI. Trimming stripped 1 base from V and 5 bases from J, with 17 bases between. The CDR3 is 16 residues long.

The CDR3 DNA is TGTGCCTGGAGTGTAGGGGGAAACTCTGGAAACACCATATATTTT. Amino acid sequence: CAWSVGGNSGNTIYF. The chain links TRBV30 to TRBJ1-3; D possibly corresponds to TRBD1 (6 bases). CDR1 is GTSNPN, CDR2 SVGIG, per germline (reference sequence). The CDR3 loop spans 15 amino acids. The V gene lost 0 bases and the J gene lost 0 bases, with 9 bases spanning the gap.

V and J are TRBV3-1 (or the pseudogene TRBV3-2) and TRBJ1-5; D is unresolved. The V end was cut by 1 base, the J end by 1 base, with 5 bases between. Germline CDR1 and CDR2: LGHDT and YNNKEL (reference sequence). This CDR3 spans 14 amino acids. The chain's CDR3 is CASSQGISNQPQHF. CDR3 coding DNA: TGTGCCAGCAGCCAAGGTATCAGCAATCAGCCCCAGCATTTT.

The chain carries TRBV7-8 and TRBJ2-7; D is perhaps TRBD2 (5 bases). The CDR3 covers 16 residues. V shed 3 bases and J shed 2 bases, with 17 bases lying between them. From germline, CDR1 is SGHVS and CDR2 FQNEAQ. The CDR3 region is CASSFGSGMFPYEQYF. The CDR3 coding sequence is TGTGCCAGCAGCTTTGGCTCCGGGATGTTCCCCTACGAGCAGTACTTC. The full variable domain, with the rest looked up from reference TRBV7-8 and TRBJ2-7, is GAGVSQSPRYKVAKRGQDVALRCDPISGHVSLFWYQQALGQGPEFLTYFQNEAQLDKSGLPSDRFFAERPEGSVSTLKIQRTQQEDSAVYLCASSFGSGMFPYEQYFGPGTRLTVT.

The chain carries TRBV27 and TRBJ1-1; D call uncertain. V lost 2 bases, J lost 1 base, and 8 bases lay in between. Germline V lookup: CDR1 MNHEY, CDR2 SMNVEV (reference sequence). There are 14 residues in the CDR3. The CDR3 nucleotides are TGTGCCAGCAGTTTAGCACACCGGAACACTGAAGCTTTCTTT. Its translation is CASSLAHRNTEAFF.

This clone occurred once. The chain joins TRBV13 to TRBJ2-2, with D perhaps TRBD2 (5 bases). The CDR3 totals 15 residues. The germline gives CDR1 PRHDT, CDR2 FYEKMQ (reference sequence). Trimming left V 4 bases short and J 3 bases short, with 12 bases between. The CDR3 bases are TGTGCCAGCAGCTCCGCACCGGGGTACACCGGGGAGCTGTTTTTT. Amino acid sequence: CASSSAPGYTGELFF. Full variable domain (missing parts from reference TRBV13 and TRBJ2-2): AAGVIQSPRHLIKEKRETATLKCYPIPRHDTVYWYQQGPGQDPQFLISFYEKMQSDKGSIPDRFSAQQFSDYHSELNMSSLELGDSALYFCASSSAPGYTGELFFGEGSRLTVL.

The chain has TRBV30 and TRBJ1-4, with D unresolved. Germline V lookup: CDR1 GTSNPN, CDR2 SVGIG (reference sequence). The CDR3 length is 14 residues. V lost 4 bases to trimming and J lost 7 bases, with 16 bases between them. The CDR3 nucleotides read TGTGCCTGGAAGGAAACAACAGCGGGTGAAAAACTGTTTTTT. It specifies CAWKETTAGEKLFF.

This clone was detected a few times. V and J are TRBV5-1 and TRBJ1-2; 9 bases align to TRBD1. The CDR3 length is 15 residues. CDR1 SGHRS and CDR2 YFSETQ come from the germline V gene. Unmatched junction bases numbered 6, after V lost 2 bases and J lost 4 bases. This CDR3 is CASSFSGTGLYGYTF. The CDR3 DNA sequence: TGCGCCAGCAGCTTCTCCGGGACAGGGCTCTATGGCTACACCTTC. Based on the CDR3 plus reference TRBV5-1 and TRBJ1-2, the full variable domain is KAGVTQTPRYLIKTRGQQVTLSCSPISGHRSVSWYQQTPGQGLQFLFEYFSETQRNKGNFPGRFSGRQFSNSRSEMNVSTLELGDSALYLCASSFSGTGLYGYTFGSGTRLTVV.

This chain connects TRBV28 to TRBJ2-7, with 8 bases identical to TRBD1. Germline V gives CDR1 MDHEN, CDR2 SYDVKM. The CDR3 covers 16 residues. V shed 6 bases and J 3 bases; nucleotides not matched to a gene: 13. CDR3 loop: CASSQPRDRLDYEQYF. The CDR3, as DNA: TGTGCCAGCAGCCAGCCCCGGGACAGGCTGGACTACGAGCAGTACTTC.

The chain joins TRBV7-9 to TRBJ2-3, with 7 bases fitting TRBD2. The CDR3 length is 16 residues. Germline CDR1 and CDR2: SEHNR and FQNEAQ (reference sequence). The V gene end was trimmed by 5 bases and the J gene end by 2 bases; junction bases not matched to a gene: 10. The CDR3 sequence is CASSPVASGSTDTQYF. CDR3 sequence (DNA): TGTGCCAGCAGCCCGGTCGCTAGCGGCTCCACAGATACGCAGTATTTT.

J is TRBJ1-5 and V is TRBV19; TRBD1 is a possible D gene (5 bases). The CDR3 is 15 amino acids. V was cut by 6 bases and J by 4 bases, with 16 bases left in between. CDR1 is LNHDA, CDR2 SQIVND, per germline (reference sequence). CDR3 coding DNA: TGTGCCAGTAGCCAACCTGCAGGGAGGAATCAGCCCCAGCATTTT. It translates to CASSQPAGRNQPQHF.

The V gene is TRBV9, the J gene TRBJ2-1, with 13 bases identical to TRBD2. The V gene end was trimmed by 0 bases and the J gene end by 3 bases; junction bases not matched to a gene: 6. Germline values: CDR1 SGDLS, CDR2 YYNGEE. The CDR3 is 18 residues long. The CDR3 here is CASSVATTSGGHYNEQFF. CDR3 DNA: TGTGCCAGCAGCGTAGCTACGACTAGCGGGGGGCACTACAATGAGCAGTTCTTC.

The V gene is TRBV5-1, the J gene TRBJ1-2, with 9 bases fitting TRBD1. CDR1 and CDR2 from the germline V gene are SGHRS and YFSETQ. V trimming: 4 bases; J trimming: 2 bases; junction bases outside the gene matches: 9. The CDR3 is 16 amino acids. The CDR3, as DNA: TGCGCCAGCAGCCTTAAAACCGGACAGGGGAACTATGGCTACACCTTC. Translation gives CASSLKTGQGNYGYTF.

V gene TRBV6-5 combines with J gene TRBJ1-5, with D tentatively TRBD1 (5 bases). The ends were cut back, 10 bases at V and 2 bases at J, with 18 bases in the middle. Germline assignment: CDR1 MNHEY and CDR2 SVGAGI. CDR3 length: 15 amino acids. The CDR3, as DNA: TGTGCCACCCTAACCCAGGGTAGGGGCAATCAGCCCCAGCATTTT. Protein: CATLTQGRGNQPQHF.

The V call is TRBV24-1, the J call TRBJ2-2; 9 bases agree with TRBD1. Germline V gene sequence: CDR1 KGHDR, CDR2 SFDVKD. V shed 0 bases, J shed 4 bases, and the junction held 8 bases outside the gene matches. The CDR3 is 18 residues long. In nucleotides, the CDR3 is TGTGCCACCAGTGATTTGCATCGACAGGGGGGGTTCACCGGGGAGCTGTTTTTT. It specifies CATSDLHRQGGFTGELFF.

The genes are TRBV7-8 and TRBJ1-2, with 10 bases identical to TRBD1. CDR3 size: 17 residues. The germline CDR1 and CDR2 sequences are SGHVS and FQNEAQ. V dropped 5 bases and J dropped 4; count of bases not matched to a gene: 13. The CDR3 sequence is CASSPTVGGTGVYGYTF. The CDR3 nucleotides are TGTGCCAGCAGCCCAACAGTGGGGGGGACAGGGGTCTATGGCTACACCTTC.

The chain has TRBV19 and TRBJ1-1; tentatively, D is TRBD1 (6 bases). Per germline, CDR1 LNHDA and CDR2 SQIVND (reference sequence). The CDR3 runs to 14 residues. V was pared by 3 bases and J by 4 bases, with 12 bases between. CDR3 nucleotide sequence: TGTGCCAGTAGTATCAGGGGTTCGGCCACTGAAGCTTTCTTT. Protein product: CASSIRGSATEAFF.

The chain recombines TRBV5-1 with TRBJ1-1, with unresolved D. Germline assignment: CDR1 SGHRS and CDR2 YFSETQ. The germline V and J ends were trimmed by 4 bases and 1 base, with 8 bases remaining between them. The CDR3 totals 13 residues. The CDR3 sequence is CASSGHPNTEAFF. Written as DNA, the CDR3 is TGCGCCAGCAGCGGGCACCCGAACACTGAAGCTTTCTTT.

This chain links TRBV6-1 with TRBJ2-4; unclear D gene. Per germline, CDR1 MNHNS and CDR2 SASEGT. With 3 bases removed from V and 6 bases from J, the gap between germline ends came to 9 bases. The CDR3 has 13 amino acids. CDR3 DNA sequence: TGTGCCAGCAGTGATTGGGCAGCAAACATTCAGTACTTC. Translation gives CASSDWAANIQYF.

The chain links TRBV5-8 to TRBJ1-2; D may be TRBD1 (5 bases). The V gene lost 6 bases and the J gene lost 2 bases, with 14 bases spanning the gap. This CDR3 has 14 amino acids. Germline assignment: CDR1 SGHTS and CDR2 YDEGEE. The chain's CDR3 is CASTTGGPNYGYTF. DNA for the CDR3: TGTGCCAGCACCACCGGGGGTCCCAACTATGGCTACACCTTC.